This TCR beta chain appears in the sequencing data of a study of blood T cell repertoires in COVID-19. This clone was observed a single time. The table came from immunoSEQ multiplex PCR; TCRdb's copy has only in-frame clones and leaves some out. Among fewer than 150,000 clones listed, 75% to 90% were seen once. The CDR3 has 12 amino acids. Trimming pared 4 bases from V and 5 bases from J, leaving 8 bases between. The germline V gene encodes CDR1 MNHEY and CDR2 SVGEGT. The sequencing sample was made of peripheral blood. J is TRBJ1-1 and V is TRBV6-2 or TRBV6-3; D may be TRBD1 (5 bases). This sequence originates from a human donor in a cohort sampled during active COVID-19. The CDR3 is CASSSEGTEAFF. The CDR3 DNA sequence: TGTGCCAGCAGTTCGGAGGGGACTGAAGCTTTCTTT.